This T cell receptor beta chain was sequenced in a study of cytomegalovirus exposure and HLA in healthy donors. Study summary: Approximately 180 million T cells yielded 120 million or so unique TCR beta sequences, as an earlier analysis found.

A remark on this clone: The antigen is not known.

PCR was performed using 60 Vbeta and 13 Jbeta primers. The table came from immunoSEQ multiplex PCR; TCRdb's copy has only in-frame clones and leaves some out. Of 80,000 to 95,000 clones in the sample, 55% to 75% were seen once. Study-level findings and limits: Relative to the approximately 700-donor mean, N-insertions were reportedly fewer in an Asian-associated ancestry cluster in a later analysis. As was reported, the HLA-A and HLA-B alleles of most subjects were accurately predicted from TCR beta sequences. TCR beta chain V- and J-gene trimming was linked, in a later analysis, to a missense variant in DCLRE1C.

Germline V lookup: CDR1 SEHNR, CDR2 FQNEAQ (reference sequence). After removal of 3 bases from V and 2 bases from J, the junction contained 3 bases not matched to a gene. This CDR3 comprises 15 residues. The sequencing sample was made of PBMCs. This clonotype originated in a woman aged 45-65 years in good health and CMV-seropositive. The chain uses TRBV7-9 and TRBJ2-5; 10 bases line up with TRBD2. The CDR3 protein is CASSLRAGGQETQYF. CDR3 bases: TGTGCCAGCAGCTTGAGAGCGGGAGGGCAAGAGACCCAGTACTTC.